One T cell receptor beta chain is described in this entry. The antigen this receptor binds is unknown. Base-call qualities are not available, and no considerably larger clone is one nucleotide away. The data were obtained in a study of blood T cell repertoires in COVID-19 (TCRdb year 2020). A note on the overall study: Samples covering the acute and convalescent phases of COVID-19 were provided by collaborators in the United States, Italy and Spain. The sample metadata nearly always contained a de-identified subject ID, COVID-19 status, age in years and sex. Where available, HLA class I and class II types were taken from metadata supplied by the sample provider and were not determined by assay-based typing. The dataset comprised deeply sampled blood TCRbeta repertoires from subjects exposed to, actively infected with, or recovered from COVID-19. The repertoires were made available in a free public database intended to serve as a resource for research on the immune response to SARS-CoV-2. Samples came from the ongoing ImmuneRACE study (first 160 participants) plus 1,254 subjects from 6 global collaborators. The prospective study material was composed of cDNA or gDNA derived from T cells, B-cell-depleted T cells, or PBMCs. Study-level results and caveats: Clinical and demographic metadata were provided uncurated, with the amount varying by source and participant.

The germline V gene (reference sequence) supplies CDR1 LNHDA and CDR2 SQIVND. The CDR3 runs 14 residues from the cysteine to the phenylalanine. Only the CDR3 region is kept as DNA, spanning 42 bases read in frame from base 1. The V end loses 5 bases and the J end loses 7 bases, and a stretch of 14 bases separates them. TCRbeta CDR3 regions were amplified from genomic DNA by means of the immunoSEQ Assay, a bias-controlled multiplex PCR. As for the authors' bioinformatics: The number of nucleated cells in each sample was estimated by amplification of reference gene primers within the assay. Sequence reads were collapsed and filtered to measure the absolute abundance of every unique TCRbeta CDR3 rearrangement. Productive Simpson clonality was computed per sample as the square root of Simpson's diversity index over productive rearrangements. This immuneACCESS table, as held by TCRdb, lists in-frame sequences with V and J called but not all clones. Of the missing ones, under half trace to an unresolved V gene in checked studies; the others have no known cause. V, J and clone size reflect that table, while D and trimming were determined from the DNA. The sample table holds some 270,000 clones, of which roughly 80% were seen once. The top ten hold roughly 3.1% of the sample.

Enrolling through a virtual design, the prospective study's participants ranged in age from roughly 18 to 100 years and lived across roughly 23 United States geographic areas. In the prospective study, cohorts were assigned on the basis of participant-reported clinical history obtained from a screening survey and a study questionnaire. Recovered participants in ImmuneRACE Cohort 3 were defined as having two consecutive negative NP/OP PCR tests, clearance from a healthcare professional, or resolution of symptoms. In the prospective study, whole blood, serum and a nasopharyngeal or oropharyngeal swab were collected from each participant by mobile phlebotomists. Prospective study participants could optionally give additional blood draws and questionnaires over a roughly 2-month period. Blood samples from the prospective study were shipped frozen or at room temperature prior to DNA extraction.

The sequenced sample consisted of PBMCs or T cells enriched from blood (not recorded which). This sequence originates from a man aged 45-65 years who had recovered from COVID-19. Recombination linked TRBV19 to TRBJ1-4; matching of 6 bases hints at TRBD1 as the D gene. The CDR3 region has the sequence CASSHREGGEKLFF. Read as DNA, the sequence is TGTGCCAGTAGTCACAGGGAAGGGGGTGAAAAACTGTTTTTT. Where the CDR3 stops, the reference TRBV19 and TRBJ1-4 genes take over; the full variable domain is DGGITQSPKYLFRKEGQNVTLSCEQNLNHDAMYWYRQDPGQGLRLIYYSQIVNDFQKGDIAEGYSVSREKKESFPLTVTSAQKNPTAFYLCASSHREGGEKLFFGSGTQLSVL.